These 12 T cell receptor beta chains originate from one sample sequenced in a study of CD8+ T cells in alopecia areata. In each case, RNA was isolated and then reverse transcribed into cDNA as the sequencing template. The data were produced by immunoSEQ multiplex PCR, yet TCRdb's version contains in-frame clones alone and is incomplete. Of hundreds of thousands of clones listed, approximately 61% are singletons. Sequenced material: CD4+ T cells sorted from blood, taken at week 0. The source of these receptors is a human donor with alopecia areata.

This clone appeared a few times. The chain is built from TRBV10-3 and TRBJ1-4; TRBD1 matches 8 bases. This CDR3 comprises 15 residues. Germline V gives CDR1 ENHRY, CDR2 SYGVKD. V was clipped by 3 bases and J by 7 bases; unmatched bases: 7. CDR3 nucleotide sequence: TGTGCCATCAGTGACCTCGAGACAGGGGTTGAAAAACTGTTTTTT. The encoded protein is CAISDLETGVEKLFF.

The rearrangement joins TRBV7-2 to TRBJ2-3, with D tentatively TRBD1 (6 bases). With 3 bases removed from V and 8 bases from J, the gap between germline ends came to 18 bases. The CDR3 consists of 15 residues. From germline, CDR1 is SGHTA and CDR2 FQGNSA. The CDR3 DNA is TGTGCCAGCAGCTTTTCAGGGACAATCGGTGGTACGCAGTATTTT. Translated: CASSFSGTIGGTQYF.

This clone was counted once. The chain combines TRBV29-1 with TRBJ2-7; TRBD1 agrees at 7 bases. The germline V gene has CDR1 SQVTM and CDR2 ANQGSEA. Trimming took 6 bases from V and 2 from J; bases not matched to a gene: 10. The CDR3 consists of 14 residues. CDR3 nucleotides: TGCAGCGTGCGGAGTGGGACAGCGACCTACGAGCAGTACTTC. Its translation: CSVRSGTATYEQYF.

The table lists this clone with a count of one. The chain employs TRBV5-1 and TRBJ2-2; 10 nucleotides line up with TRBD2. The CDR3 is made up of 15 amino acids. J was trimmed by 6 bases and V by 2 bases; bases with no gene match: 4. CDR1 is SGHRS, CDR2 YFSETQ, per germline. The CDR3 spells CASSLRLAGAGELFF. CDR3 nucleotide sequence: TGCGCCAGCAGCTTACGGCTAGCGGGAGCCGGGGAGCTGTTTTTT.

This clone came up a few times. The rearrangement joins TRBV9 to TRBJ1-3, with TRBD1 identical over 9 bases. This CDR3 is 17 amino acids long. CDR1 SGDLS and CDR2 YYNGEE come from the germline V gene. With V trimmed by 4 bases and J by 0 bases, 8 bases remained unmatched. The CDR3 DNA follows: TGTGCCAGCAGCCGGGACAGGGCGGAAGTCTCTGGAAACACCATATATTTT. Translating it yields CASSRDRAEVSGNTIYF.

The rearrangement links TRBV9 to TRBJ1-1, with D possibly being TRBD1 (5 bases). The CDR3 has 12 amino acids. Germline V gene lookup returns CDR1 SGDLS and CDR2 YYNGEE. V gave up 7 bases and J gave up 0 bases, with 7 bases separating them. The CDR3 protein is CASGTMNTEAFF. The CDR3 bases are TGTGCCAGCGGGACCATGAACACTGAAGCTTTCTTT.

This clone was counted between two and nine times. The chain joins TRBV30 to TRBJ1-3; D remains ambiguous. This CDR3 comprises 12 residues. Trimming took off 3 bases at V and 6 bases at J, with 9 bases between the two ends. CDR1 GTSNPN and CDR2 SVGIG come from the germline V gene (reference sequence). The CDR3 loop reads CAWSPSQNTIYF. The CDR3 bases are TGTGCCTGGAGCCCAAGCCAAAACACCATATATTTT.

The chain couples TRBV30 to TRBJ1-2; no clear D gene. V was pared by 3 bases and J by 4 bases, with 24 bases between. Germline V gives CDR1 GTSNPN, CDR2 SVGIG (reference sequence). The CDR3 covers 17 residues. DNA of the CDR3: TGTGCCTGGAGGAAAGTTGGGTCCGCCAGAACGAGCTATGGCTACACCTTC. Its translation: CAWRKVGSARTSYGYTF.

V gene TRBV27 combines with J gene TRBJ2-1, with 9 bases identical to TRBD1. Losses at the gene ends were 5 bases for V and 2 bases for J; bases not matched to a gene: 7. This CDR3 region has 16 residues. Germline V gene sequence: CDR1 MNHEY, CDR2 SMNVEV (reference sequence). The CDR3: CASSPRGTGPYNEQFF. CDR3 nucleotides: TGTGCCAGCAGTCCCCGCGGGACAGGGCCCTACAATGAGCAGTTCTTC.

The chain links TRBV5-6 to TRBJ2-1; 7 positions agree with TRBD2. Per germline, CDR1 SGHDT and CDR2 YYEEEE. V shed 2 bases and J 9 bases; nucleotides not matched to a gene: 14. The CDR3 runs to 16 residues. The CDR3 DNA reads as TGTGCCAGCAGCTTTGATATTGGACTAAGCGGGGTTGAGCAGTTCTTC. Residues: CASSFDIGLSGVEQFF.

This clone was found a few times. This chain connects TRBV6-5 to TRBJ1-1; unclear D gene. The CDR3 covers 14 residues. The V gene lost 7 bases and the J gene lost 1 base, with 13 bases spanning the gap. CDR1 MNHEY and CDR2 SVGAGI come from the germline V gene. CDR3 region: CASITRIPNTEAFF. Here the CDR3 DNA reads TGTGCCAGCATCACGCGCATCCCGAACACTGAAGCTTTCTTT.

The V and J genes are TRBV5-1 and TRBJ2-3; weak D call: TRBD1 (6 bases). The CDR3 extends over 16 amino acids. Germline lookup yields CDR1 SGHRS and CDR2 YFSETQ. Trimming shortened V by 0 bases and J by 1 base, and 12 bases separated the two germline ends. Here the CDR3 reads CASSLGGRGRTDTQYF. In nucleotides, the CDR3 is TGCGCCAGCAGCTTGGGTGGCAGGGGTCGCACAGATACGCAGTATTTT.